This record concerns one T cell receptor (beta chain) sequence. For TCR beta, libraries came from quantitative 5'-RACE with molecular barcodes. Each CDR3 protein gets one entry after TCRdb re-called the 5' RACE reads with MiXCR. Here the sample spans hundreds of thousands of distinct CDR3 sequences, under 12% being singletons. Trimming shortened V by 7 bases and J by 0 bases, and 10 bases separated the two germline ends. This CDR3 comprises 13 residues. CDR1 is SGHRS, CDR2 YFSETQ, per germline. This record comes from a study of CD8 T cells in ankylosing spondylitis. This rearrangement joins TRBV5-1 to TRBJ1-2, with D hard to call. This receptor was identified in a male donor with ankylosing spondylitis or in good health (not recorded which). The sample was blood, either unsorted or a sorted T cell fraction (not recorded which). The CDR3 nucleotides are TGCGCCAGCCAACCAGGTTCTAACTATGGCTACACCTTC. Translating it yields CASQPGSNYGYTF.